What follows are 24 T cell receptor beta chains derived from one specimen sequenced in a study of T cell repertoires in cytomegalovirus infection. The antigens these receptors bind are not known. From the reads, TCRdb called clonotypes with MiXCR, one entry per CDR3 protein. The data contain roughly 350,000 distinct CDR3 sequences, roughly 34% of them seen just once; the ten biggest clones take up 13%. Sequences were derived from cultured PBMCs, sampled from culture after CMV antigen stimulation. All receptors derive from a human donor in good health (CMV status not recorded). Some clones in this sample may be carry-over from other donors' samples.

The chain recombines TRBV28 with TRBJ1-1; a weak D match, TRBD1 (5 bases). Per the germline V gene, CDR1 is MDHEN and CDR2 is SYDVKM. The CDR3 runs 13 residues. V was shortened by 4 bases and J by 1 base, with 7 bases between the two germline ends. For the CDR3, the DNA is TGTGCCAGCAGTTCTGGGGCGAACACTGAAGCTTTCTTT. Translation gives CASSSGANTEAFF.

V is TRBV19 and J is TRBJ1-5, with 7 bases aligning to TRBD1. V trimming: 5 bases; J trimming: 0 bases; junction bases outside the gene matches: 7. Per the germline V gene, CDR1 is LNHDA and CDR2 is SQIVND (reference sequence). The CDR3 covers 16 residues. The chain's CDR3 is CASSGKGQYSNQPQHF. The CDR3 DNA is TGTGCCAGTAGTGGGAAGGGACAGTATAGCAATCAGCCCCAGCATTTT.

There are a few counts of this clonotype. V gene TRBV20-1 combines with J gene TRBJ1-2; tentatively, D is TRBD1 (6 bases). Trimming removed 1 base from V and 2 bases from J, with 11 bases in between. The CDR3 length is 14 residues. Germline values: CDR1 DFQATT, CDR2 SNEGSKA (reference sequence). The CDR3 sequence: CSARGGHGNYGYTF. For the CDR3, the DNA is TGCAGTGCTAGAGGGGGACATGGCAACTATGGCTACACCTTC.

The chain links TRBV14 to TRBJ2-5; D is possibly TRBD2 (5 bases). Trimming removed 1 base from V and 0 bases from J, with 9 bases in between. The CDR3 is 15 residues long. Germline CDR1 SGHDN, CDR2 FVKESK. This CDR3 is CASSQVASYQETQYF. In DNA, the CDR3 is TGTGCCAGCAGCCAAGTAGCGAGTTACCAAGAGACCCAGTACTTC.

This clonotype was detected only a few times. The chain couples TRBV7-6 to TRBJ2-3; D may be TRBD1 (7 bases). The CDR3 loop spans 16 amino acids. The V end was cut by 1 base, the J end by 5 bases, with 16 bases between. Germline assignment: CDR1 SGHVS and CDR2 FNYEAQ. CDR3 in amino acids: CASSLGGTERGDTQYF. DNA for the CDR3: TGTGCCAGCAGCTTAGGCGGGACAGAGAGGGGAGATACGCAGTATTTT.

For the CDR3, the DNA is TGTGCCAGTAGTATCACAACCCCTAGCAATCAGCCCCAGCATTTT. The encoded protein is CASSITTPSNQPQHF. The gene calls are TRBV19 and TRBJ1-5; no reliable D call. The CDR3 runs 15 residues. In germline, CDR1 is LNHDA, CDR2 SQIVND (reference sequence). V gave up 3 bases and J gave up 0 bases, with 9 bases separating them.

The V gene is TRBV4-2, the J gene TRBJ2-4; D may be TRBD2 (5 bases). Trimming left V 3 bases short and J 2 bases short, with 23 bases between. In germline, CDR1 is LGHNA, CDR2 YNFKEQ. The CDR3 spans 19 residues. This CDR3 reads CASSQPGVAVSVPKNIQYF. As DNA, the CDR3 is TGTGCCAGCAGCCAGCCCGGGGTAGCAGTTAGCGTGCCCAAAAACATTCAGTACTTC.

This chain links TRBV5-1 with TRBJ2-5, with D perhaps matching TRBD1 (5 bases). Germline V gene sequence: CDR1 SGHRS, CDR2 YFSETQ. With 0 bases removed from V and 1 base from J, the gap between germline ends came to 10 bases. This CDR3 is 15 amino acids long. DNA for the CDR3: TGCGCCAGCAGCTTGGAAGACAGTTTCCAAGAGACCCAGTACTTC. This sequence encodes CASSLEDSFQETQYF.

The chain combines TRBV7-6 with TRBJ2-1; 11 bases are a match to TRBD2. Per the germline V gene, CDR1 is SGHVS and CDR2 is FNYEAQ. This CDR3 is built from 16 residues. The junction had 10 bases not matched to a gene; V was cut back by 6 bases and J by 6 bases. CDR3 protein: CASSSRTSGYANEQFF. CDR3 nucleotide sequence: TGTGCCAGCAGTTCCCGGACTAGCGGGTACGCCAATGAGCAGTTCTTC. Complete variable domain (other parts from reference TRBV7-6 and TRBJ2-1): GAGVSQSPRYKVTKRGQDVALRCDPISGHVSLYWYRQALGQGPEFLTYFNYEAQQDKSGLPNDRFSAERPEGSISTLTIQRTEQRDSAMYRCASSSRTSGYANEQFFGPGTRLTVL.

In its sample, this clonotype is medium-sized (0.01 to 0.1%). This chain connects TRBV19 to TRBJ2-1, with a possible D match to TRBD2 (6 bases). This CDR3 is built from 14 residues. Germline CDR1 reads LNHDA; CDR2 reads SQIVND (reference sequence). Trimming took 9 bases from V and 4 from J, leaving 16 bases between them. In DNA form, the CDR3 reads TGTGCCAGCCGAACTAGCAGTAGGTACAATGAGCAGTTCTTC. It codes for CASRTSSRYNEQFF.

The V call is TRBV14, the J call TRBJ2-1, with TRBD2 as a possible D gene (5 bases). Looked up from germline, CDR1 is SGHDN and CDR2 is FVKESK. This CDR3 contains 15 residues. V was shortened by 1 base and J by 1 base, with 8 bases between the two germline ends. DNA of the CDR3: TGTGCCAGCAGCCAAGCTTCGGGATCCTACAATGAGCAGTTCTTC. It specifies CASSQASGSYNEQFF.

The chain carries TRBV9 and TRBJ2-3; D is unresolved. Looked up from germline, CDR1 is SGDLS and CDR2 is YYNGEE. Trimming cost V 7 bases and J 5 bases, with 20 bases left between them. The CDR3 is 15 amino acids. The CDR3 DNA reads TGTGCCAGCGCCCCCTTTTCCACCGTCCAAGATACGCAGTATTTT. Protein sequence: CASAPFSTVQDTQYF.

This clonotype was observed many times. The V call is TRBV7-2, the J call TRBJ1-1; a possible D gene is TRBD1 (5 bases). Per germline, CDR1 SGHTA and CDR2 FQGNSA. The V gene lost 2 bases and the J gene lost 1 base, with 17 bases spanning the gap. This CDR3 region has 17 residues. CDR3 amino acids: CASSLFVPKGRNTEAFF. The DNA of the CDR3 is TGTGCCAGCAGCTTATTTGTTCCTAAGGGGAGGAACACTGAAGCTTTCTTT.

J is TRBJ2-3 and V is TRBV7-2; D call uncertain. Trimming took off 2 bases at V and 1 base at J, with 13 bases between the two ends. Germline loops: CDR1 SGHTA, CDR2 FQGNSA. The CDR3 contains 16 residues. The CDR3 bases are TGTGCCAGCAGCTTACAAACATGGAGAGGCACAGATACGCAGTATTTT. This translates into CASSLQTWRGTDTQYF. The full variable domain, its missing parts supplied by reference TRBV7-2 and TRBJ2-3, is GAGVSQSPSNKVTEKGKDVELRCDPISGHTALYWYRQSLGQGLEFLIYFQGNSAPDKSGLPSDRFSAERTGGSVSTLTIQRTQQEDSAVYLCASSLQTWRGTDTQYFGPGTRLTVL.

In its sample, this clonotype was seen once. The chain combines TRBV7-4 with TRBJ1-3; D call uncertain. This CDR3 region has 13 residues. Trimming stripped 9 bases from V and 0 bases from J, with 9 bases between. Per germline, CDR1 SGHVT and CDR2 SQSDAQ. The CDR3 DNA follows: TGTGCCAGTAACAGTCGCTCTGGAAACACCATATATTTT. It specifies CASNSRSGNTIYF. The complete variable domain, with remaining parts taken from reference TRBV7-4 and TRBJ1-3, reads GAGVSQSPRYKVAKRGRDVALRCDSISGHVTLYWYRQTLGQGSEVLTYSQSDAQRDKSGRPSGRFSAERPERSVSTLKIQRTEQGDSAVYLCASNSRSGNTIYFGEGSWLTVV.

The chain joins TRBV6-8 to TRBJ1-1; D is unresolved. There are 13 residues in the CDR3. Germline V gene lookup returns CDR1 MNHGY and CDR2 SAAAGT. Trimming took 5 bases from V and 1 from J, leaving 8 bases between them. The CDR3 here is CASSIQTNTEAFF. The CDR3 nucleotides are TGTGCCAGCAGTATCCAGACGAACACTGAAGCTTTCTTT.

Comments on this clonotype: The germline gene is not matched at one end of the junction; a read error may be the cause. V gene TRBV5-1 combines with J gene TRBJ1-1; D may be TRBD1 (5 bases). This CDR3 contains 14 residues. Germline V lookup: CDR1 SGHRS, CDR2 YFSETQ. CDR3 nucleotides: TGCGACAGCACCCCGTTCAGGGCTGACACTGAAGCTTTCTTT. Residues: CDSTPFRADTEAFF.

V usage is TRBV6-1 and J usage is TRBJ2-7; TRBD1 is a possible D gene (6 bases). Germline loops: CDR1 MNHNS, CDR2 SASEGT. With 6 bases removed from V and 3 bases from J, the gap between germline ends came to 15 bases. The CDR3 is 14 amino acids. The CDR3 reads CASRQGNAVYEQYV. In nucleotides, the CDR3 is TGTGCCAGCAGACAGGGAAACGCCGTCTACGAGCAGTACGTC.

The CDR3 loop is CASSRDMDYGYTF. CDR3 bases: TGTGCCAGTAGTAGAGACATGGACTATGGCTACACCTTC. The chain has TRBV7-9 and TRBJ1-2; D unclear. V gave up 9 bases and J gave up 3 bases, with 14 bases separating them. CDR1 is SEHNR and CDR2 is FQNEAQ in the germline V gene (reference sequence). This CDR3 region has 13 residues.

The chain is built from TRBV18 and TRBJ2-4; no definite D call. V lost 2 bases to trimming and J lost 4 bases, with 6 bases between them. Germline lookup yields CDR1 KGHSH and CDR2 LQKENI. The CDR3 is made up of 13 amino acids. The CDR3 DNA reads TGTGCCAGCTCACCAGCCTGGAAAAACATTCAGTACTTC. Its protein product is CASSPAWKNIQYF. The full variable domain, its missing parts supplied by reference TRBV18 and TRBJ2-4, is NAGVMQNPRHLVRRRGQEARLRCSPMKGHSHVYWYRQLPEEGLKFMVYLQKENIIDESGMPKERFSAEFPKEGPSILRIQQVVRGDSAAYFCASSPAWKNIQYFGAGTRLSVL.

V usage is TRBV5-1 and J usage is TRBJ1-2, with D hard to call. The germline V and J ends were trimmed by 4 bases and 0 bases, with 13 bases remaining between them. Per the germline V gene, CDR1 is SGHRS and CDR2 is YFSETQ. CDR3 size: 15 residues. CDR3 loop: CASSPGPIANYGYTF. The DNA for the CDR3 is TGCGCCAGCAGCCCCGGACCGATAGCTAACTATGGCTACACCTTC.

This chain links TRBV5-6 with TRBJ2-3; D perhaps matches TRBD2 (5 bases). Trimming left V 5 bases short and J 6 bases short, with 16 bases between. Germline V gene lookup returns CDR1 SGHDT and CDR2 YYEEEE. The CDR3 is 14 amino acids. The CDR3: CASRTEVLRDTQYF. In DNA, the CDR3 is TGTGCCAGCAGAACGGAGGTCTTACGGGATACGCAGTATTTT. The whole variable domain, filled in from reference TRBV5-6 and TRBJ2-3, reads DAGVTQSPTHLIKTRGQQVTLRCSPKSGHDTVSWYQQALGQGPQFIFQYYEEEERQRGNFPDRFSGHQFPNYSSELNVNALLLGDSALYLCASRTEVLRDTQYFGPGTRLTVL.

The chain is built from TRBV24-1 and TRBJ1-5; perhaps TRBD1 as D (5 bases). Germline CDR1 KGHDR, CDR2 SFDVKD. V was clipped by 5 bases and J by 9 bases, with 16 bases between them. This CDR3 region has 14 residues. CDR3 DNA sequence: TGTGCCACCAGTGGTGAATTGGGGGGTTCGCCCCAGCATTTT. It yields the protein CATSGELGGSPQHF.

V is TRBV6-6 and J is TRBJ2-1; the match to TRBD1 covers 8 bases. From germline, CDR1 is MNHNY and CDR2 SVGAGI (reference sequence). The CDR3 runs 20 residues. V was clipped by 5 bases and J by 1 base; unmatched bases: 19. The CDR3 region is CASSVLPGQVSIGSYNEQFF. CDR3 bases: TGTGCCAGCAGTGTGTTACCGGGACAGGTTAGTATTGGGTCCTACAATGAGCAGTTCTTC.